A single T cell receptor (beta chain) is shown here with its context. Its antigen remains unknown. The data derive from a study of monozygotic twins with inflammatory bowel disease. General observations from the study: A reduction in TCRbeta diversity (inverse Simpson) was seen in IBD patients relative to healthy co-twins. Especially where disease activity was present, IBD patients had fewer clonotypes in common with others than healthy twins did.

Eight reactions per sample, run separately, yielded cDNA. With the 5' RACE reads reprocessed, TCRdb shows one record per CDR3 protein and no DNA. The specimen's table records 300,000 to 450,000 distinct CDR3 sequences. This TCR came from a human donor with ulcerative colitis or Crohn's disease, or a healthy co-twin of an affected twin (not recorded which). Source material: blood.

The CDR3 reads CASSSTLNRETQYF. The rearrangement links TRBV5-1 to TRBJ2-5. The CDR3 is 14 amino acids. CDR1 SGHRS and CDR2 YFSETQ come from the germline V gene.